This entry lists 16 T cell receptor beta chains sequenced from one sample in a study of blood T cells in healthy people across ages. Primed by a sample-barcoded 5' primer and a J-beta primer mix, a second PCR proceeded for 7 to 11 cycles. From the 5' RACE reads, TCRdb called clonotypes with MiXCR, one entry per CDR3 protein. The sample has about 1 million distinct CDR3 sequences, 35% to 50% seen once; the top ten hold about 19%. The sequencing sample was made of blood. The receptors derive from a woman in her fifties or sixties in good health.

This clonotype has just a few counts. The rearrangement uses TRBV5-1 and TRBJ2-4; possibly TRBD1 or TRBD2 for D (5 bases each). With 0 bases removed from V and 0 bases from J, the gap between germline ends came to 16 bases. From germline, CDR1 is SGHRS and CDR2 YFSETQ. The CDR3 runs to 18 residues. CDR3 sequence reads: CASSLEGTATLAKNIQYF. The DNA for the CDR3 is TGCGCCAGCAGCTTGGAAGGGACGGCCACTCTAGCCAAAAACATTCAGTACTTC.

In its sample, this clonotype was seen a few times. The chain links TRBV10-3 to TRBJ1-5; D is undetermined. V lost 4 bases to trimming and J lost 1 base, with 14 bases between them. This CDR3 spans 16 amino acids. Germline loops: CDR1 ENHRY, CDR2 SYGVKD. The CDR3 DNA reads TGTGCCATCAGTGCGGCTGGGCCCGAGAGCAATCAGCCCCAGCATTTT. It is translated as CAISAAGPESNQPQHF.

This clonotype was seen only a few times. This chain uses TRBV12-3 or TRBV12-4 with TRBJ1-2, with D perhaps TRBD1 (6 bases). V was shortened by 5 bases and J by 8 bases, with 6 bases between the two germline ends. The CDR3 is 10 amino acids. The CDR3 spells CASSTGGYTF. CDR3 nucleotide sequence: TGTGCCAGCAGTACAGGGGGCTACACCTTC.

The CDR3 is CATSPGSYEQYF. In DNA form, the CDR3 reads TGTGCCACCAGCCCTGGATCCTACGAGCAGTACTTC. The V call is TRBV15, the J call TRBJ2-7; no clear D. This CDR3 contains 12 residues. V was shortened by 5 bases and J by 1 base, with 6 bases between the two germline ends. CDR1 and CDR2 (germline): LNHNV, YYDKDF (reference sequence). Drawing the rest from reference TRBV15 and TRBJ2-7, the complete variable domain is DAMVIQNPRYQVTQFGKPVTLSCSQTLNHNVMYWYQQKSSQAPKLLFHYYDKDFNNEADTPDNFQSRRPNTSFCFLDIRSPGLGDTAMYLCATSPGSYEQYFGPGTRLTVT.

V gene TRBV12-3 or TRBV12-4 combines with J gene TRBJ2-3; 15 bases match TRBD2. After removal of 5 bases from V and 4 bases from J, the junction contained 19 bases not matched to a gene. The CDR3 runs to 21 residues. The CDR3 DNA reads as TGTGCCAGCAGTGCCGGGACTAGCGGGAGGACCCAAAACGGGAGGGCAGATACGCAGTATTTT. Translated: CASSAGTSGRTQNGRADTQYF.

This CDR3 reads CASRVTASGTGETQYF. The CDR3 coding sequence is TGTGCCAGCAGGGTCACAGCTAGCGGGACGGGTGAGACCCAGTACTTC. The chain employs TRBV6-1 and TRBJ2-7; 9 positions match TRBD2. The J call may be in error: the DNA end matches TRBJ2-5 better. The CDR3 contains 16 residues. Germline lookup yields CDR1 MNHNS and CDR2 SASEGT.

This clonotype was observed a handful of times. This chain joins TRBV14 and TRBJ2-6; D remains ambiguous. The V and J ends lost 8 bases and 0 bases respectively, with 11 bases between them. Germline V CDR1 and CDR2: SGHDN, FVKESK. This CDR3 has 15 residues. The CDR3 protein is CASSKATSGANVLTF. DNA of the CDR3: TGTGCCAGCTCTAAGGCTACCTCTGGGGCCAACGTCCTGACTTTC.

V gene TRBV20-1 combines with J gene TRBJ2-4, with 7 bases aligning to TRBD2. The trim removed 0 bases at V and 13 bases at J, leaving 21 bases unmatched. This CDR3 is 17 amino acids long. Germline lookup yields CDR1 DFQATT and CDR2 SNEGSKA (reference sequence). The CDR3 sequence is CSARDRGREVVQEAQYF. CDR3 DNA: TGCAGTGCTAGAGATCGGGGCCGGGAGGTCGTTCAAGAGGCCCAGTACTTC.

This clonotype came up many times. CDR3 nucleotide sequence: TGTGCCAGCAGTCCCAGCGGGACCTACGAGCAGTACTTC. Amino acids: CASSPSGTYEQYF. The V and J genes are TRBV12-3 or TRBV12-4 and TRBJ2-7; TRBD2 aligns across 7 bases. This CDR3 is built from 13 residues. Germline trimming cut 5 bases from V and 2 bases from J; bases unmatched to any gene: 3.

DNA for the CDR3: TGTGCCAGCAGCCCCGCCCTGAGTGAGTACAATGAGCAGTACTTC. Amino acid sequence: CASSPALSEYNEQYF. This chain links TRBV5-4 with TRBJ2-4; no clear D. CDR1 is SGHNT, CDR2 YYREEE, per germline (reference sequence). This CDR3 has 15 amino acids. Trimming removed 4 bases from V and 13 bases from J, with 24 bases in between.

CDR3 region: CASSNSGGAADTQYF. The CDR3 DNA is TGTGCCAGCAGCAATAGCGGGGGGGCCGCAGATACGCAGTATTTT. The chain employs TRBV12-3 or TRBV12-4 and TRBJ2-3; 11 bases line up with TRBD2. V lost 6 bases to trimming and J lost 4 bases; unmatched junction nucleotides: 6. The CDR3 is made up of 15 amino acids.

This chain links TRBV3-1 with TRBJ2-7, with D possibly TRBD1 on 5 matching bases. Germline CDR1 and CDR2: LGHDT and YNNKEL (reference sequence). The V end lost 4 bases, the J end lost 3 bases, and 16 bases lay between the germline ends. This CDR3 is built from 15 residues. The CDR3 loop is CASSRGDRRLYEQYF. The CDR3 coding sequence is TGTGCCAGCAGCCGGGGCGACCGCAGGCTCTACGAGCAGTACTTC.

This clonotype was detected ten times or more. This rearrangement joins TRBV5-6 to TRBJ2-7; D possibly corresponds to TRBD1 (6 bases). Looked up from germline, CDR1 is SGHDT and CDR2 is YYEEEE. The CDR3 runs to 15 residues. The V and J ends lost 5 bases and 0 bases respectively, with 15 bases between them. This chain's CDR3 is CASSLVGDNSYEQYF. DNA for the CDR3: TGTGCCAGCAGTCTTGTAGGGGACAACTCCTACGAGCAGTACTTC.

The chain links TRBV9 to TRBJ2-2; a weak D match, TRBD1 (5 bases). Deletions cut 1 base from V and 0 bases from J, with 7 bases between. This CDR3 has 15 amino acids. The germline CDR1 and CDR2 sequences are SGDLS and YYNGEE. As DNA, the CDR3 is TGTGCCAGCAGCGTACAGGGCTCGAACACCGGGGAGCTGTTTTTT. The encoded protein is CASSVQGSNTGELFF.

CDR3 sequence reads: CASTQLRGKETQYF. In DNA form, the CDR3 reads TGTGCCAGCACCCAACTTAGGGGGAAAGAGACCCAGTACTTC. This chain uses TRBV28 with TRBJ2-5; weak D call: TRBD1 (6 bases). Deletions cut 7 bases from V and 3 bases from J, with 15 bases between. Germline V CDR1 and CDR2: MDHEN, SYDVKM. This CDR3 region has 14 residues.

The chain has TRBV20-1 and TRBJ2-1; TRBD2 matches at 15 bases. The germline gives CDR1 DFQATT, CDR2 SNEGSKA (reference sequence). The length of the CDR3 is 19 residues. V was pared by 6 bases and J by 1 base, with 13 bases of the junction left unmatched. CDR3 nucleotide sequence: TGCAGTGCCCCTCTCCCCCCCGGACTAGCGGGAGGGTCCTACAATGAGCAGTTCTTC. Its translation is CSAPLPPGLAGGSYNEQFF.